Following are 32 T cell receptor beta chains from one sample sequenced in a study of cytomegalovirus exposure and HLA in healthy donors. The assay was immunoSEQ multiplex PCR, and TCRdb's table has in-frame clones only and misses some. Altogether roughly 75,000 clones are present, 94% being singletons, with the ten largest covering 2% to 2.5%. Sequencing was done on a sample of PBMCs. The receptors originated from a woman younger than 35 in good health and CMV-seronegative.

The V gene is TRBV6-1, the J gene TRBJ1-2; D not certain. This CDR3 comprises 14 residues. Germline CDR1 MNHNS, CDR2 SASEGT. V was trimmed by 5 bases and J by 6 bases, leaving 16 bases between them. In DNA form, the CDR3 reads TGTGCCAGCAGTCCTTATAAGTTAGCGGATGGCTACACCTTC. Amino acids: CASSPYKLADGYTF.

The chain couples TRBV6-4 to TRBJ2-2; 8 bases are a match to TRBD2. Trimming at V came to 0 bases and at J to 5 bases, leaving 8 bases not matched to a gene. The CDR3 has 17 residues. Germline CDR1 is MRHNA and CDR2 is SNTAGT. The CDR3 reads CASSDSTGLDRTGELFF. In DNA form, the CDR3 reads TGTGCCAGCAGTGACTCGACGGGACTAGATAGAACCGGGGAGCTGTTTTTT.

This chain joins TRBV19 and TRBJ1-2, with 10 bases that match TRBD1. Germline V lookup: CDR1 LNHDA, CDR2 SQIVND (reference sequence). This CDR3 comprises 16 residues. V was pared by 6 bases and J by 4 bases, with 11 bases of the junction left unmatched. The CDR3 DNA is TGTGCCAGTAGAAACTCCGGGACAGGGGCCCTCTATGGCTACACCTTC. This encodes CASRNSGTGALYGYTF.

The rearrangement uses TRBV6-1 and TRBJ1-2; D might be TRBD1 (5 bases). Germline-derived CDR1 and CDR2 are MNHNS and SASEGT. Trimming shortened V by 2 bases and J by 0 bases, and 16 bases separated the two germline ends. The CDR3 totals 17 residues. The DNA of the CDR3 is TGTGCCAGCAGTGAATTTCCCGGCGGGGGAGCTAACTATGGCTACACCTTC. Protein sequence: CASSEFPGGGANYGYTF.

This chain joins TRBV9 and TRBJ2-5; D might be TRBD1 (6 bases). Trimming pared 2 bases from V and 2 bases from J, leaving 16 bases between. Germline-derived CDR1 and CDR2 are SGDLS and YYNGEE. The CDR3 runs 16 residues. The CDR3 DNA follows: TGTGCCAGCAGCGTCTCCTCGGGACACCTACAAGAGACCCAGTACTTC. Protein sequence: CASSVSSGHLQETQYF.

The chain combines TRBV2 with TRBJ1-1, with no clear D. The CDR3 loop spans 12 amino acids. The germline V and J ends were trimmed by 9 bases and 4 bases, with 12 bases remaining between them. Germline V gene lookup returns CDR1 SNHLY and CDR2 FYNNEI. CDR3 bases: TGTGCCAGTCAACTAATTGGCACTGAAGCTTTCTTT. Translation: CASQLIGTEAFF.

The chain employs TRBV7-2 and TRBJ2-5, with D unclear. V was trimmed by 5 bases and J by 4 bases, leaving 5 bases between them. Germline values: CDR1 SGHTA, CDR2 FQGNSA. This CDR3 contains 11 residues. The DNA of the CDR3 is TGTGCCAGCAGCCCCAGAGAGACCCAGTACTTC. It codes for CASSPRETQYF.

In nucleotides, the CDR3 is TGCGCCAGCAGTGAGAGCGGCGGCAGTCAGCAGTACTTC. This gives the protein CASSESGGSQQYF. The chain joins TRBV10-1 to TRBJ2-7; tentative D call: TRBD2 (5 bases). This CDR3 region has 13 residues. Trimming removed 2 bases at V and 8 bases at J, with 13 bases between. Germline values: CDR1 WNHNN, CDR2 SYGVQD (reference sequence).

This chain joins TRBV4-2 and TRBJ2-3; tentatively, D is TRBD2 (5 bases). Per germline, CDR1 LGHNA and CDR2 YNFKEQ. The CDR3 extends over 14 amino acids. V was shortened by 3 bases and J by 9 bases, with 16 bases between the two germline ends. In DNA, the CDR3 is TGTGCCAGCAGCCAGGCAGCGTGGACGGGGACGCAGTATTTT. This gives the protein CASSQAAWTGTQYF.

V usage is TRBV6-5 and J usage is TRBJ2-2; D remains ambiguous. V lost 5 bases and J 4 bases, leaving 8 bases between the germline ends. The CDR3 contains 13 residues. Germline-derived CDR1 and CDR2 are MNHEY and SVGAGI. CDR3: CASSAPVTGELFF. The CDR3, as DNA: TGTGCCAGCAGTGCTCCAGTCACCGGGGAGCTGTTTTTT.

The gene calls are TRBV27 and TRBJ2-1; perhaps D is TRBD1 or TRBD2 (10 bases each). In germline, CDR1 is MNHEY, CDR2 SMNVEV (reference sequence). The CDR3 has 22 amino acids. V dropped 3 bases and J dropped 7 bases, with 37 bases sitting between them. CDR3 sequence reads: CASSFGNWVGQGQREGLNEQFF. CDR3 bases: TGTGCCAGCAGTTTCGGGAATTGGGTGGGACAGGGGCAGCGGGAGGGCTTAAATGAGCAGTTCTTC.

The chain joins TRBV18 to TRBJ1-2; D might be TRBD1 (5 bases). There are 13 residues in the CDR3. CDR1 KGHSH and CDR2 LQKENI come from the germline V gene. With 6 bases removed from V and 2 bases from J, the gap between germline ends came to 10 bases. The CDR3 nucleotides read TGTGCCAGCTCCCCCAACAGGAACTATGGCTACACCTTC. Encoded protein: CASSPNRNYGYTF. Supplemented by reference TRBV18 and TRBJ1-2, the full variable domain reads NAGVMQNPRHLVRRRGQEARLRCSPMKGHSHVYWYRQLPEEGLKFMVYLQKENIIDESGMPKERFSAEFPKEGPSILRIQQVVRGDSAAYFCASSPNRNYGYTFGSGTRLTVV.

V gene TRBV9 combines with J gene TRBJ2-3; D uncertain. The germline V gene has CDR1 SGDLS and CDR2 YYNGEE. This CDR3 is 13 amino acids long. V lost 4 bases to trimming and J lost 6 bases, with 12 bases between them. CDR3 in amino acids: CASSPQSIDTQYF. The CDR3 nucleotides are TGTGCCAGCAGCCCTCAGTCAATTGATACGCAGTATTTT.

The rearrangement joins TRBV10-3 to TRBJ2-1, with 8 nucleotides matching TRBD2. In germline, CDR1 is ENHRY, CDR2 SYGVKD. The CDR3 has 15 amino acids. With V trimmed by 8 bases and J by 12 bases, 18 bases remained unmatched. The CDR3: CAIHSGAGEGGGQFF. The CDR3 nucleotides are TGTGCCATCCATAGCGGGGCAGGAGAAGGGGGTGGGCAGTTCTTC.

The CDR3 loop is CASSPGQAADEQFF. CDR3 coding DNA: TGTGCCAGTAGTCCCGGACAAGCTGCCGATGAGCAGTTCTTC. The chain couples TRBV19 to TRBJ2-1; D perhaps matches TRBD1 (5 bases). The ends were cut back, 5 bases at V and 8 bases at J, with 16 bases in the middle. The CDR3 is made up of 14 amino acids. Germline loops: CDR1 LNHDA, CDR2 SQIVND (reference sequence).

V is TRBV27 and J is TRBJ1-5; D may be TRBD1 (6 bases). Per germline, CDR1 MNHEY and CDR2 SMNVEV (reference sequence). V dropped 3 bases and J dropped 5 bases, with 8 bases sitting between them. The CDR3 loop spans 13 amino acids. The CDR3 region is CASSFEGDQPQHF. CDR3 coding DNA: TGTGCCAGCAGTTTCGAGGGGGATCAGCCCCAGCATTTT.

The V call is TRBV5-1, the J call TRBJ1-1; no clear D. The CDR3 is made up of 12 amino acids. With 1 base removed from V and 1 base from J, the gap between germline ends came to 2 bases. Germline V gene data show CDR1 as SGHRS and CDR2 as YFSETQ. The CDR3 protein is CASSLQNTEAFF. The CDR3 coding sequence is TGCGCCAGCAGCTTGCAGAACACTGAAGCTTTCTTT.

This clone has just a few counts. This sample includes further DNA sequences coding for the same CDR3. The CDR3 spells CSVEDSNTGELFF. The CDR3 DNA reads as TGCAGCGTTGAGGACAGTAACACCGGGGAGCTGTTTTTT. The J gene is TRBJ2-2, the V gene TRBV29-1; weak D call: TRBD1 (6 bases). Germline V CDR1 and CDR2: SQVTM, ANQGSEA. The CDR3 has 13 residues. The V and J ends lost 3 bases and 2 bases respectively, with 7 bases between them.

The chain is built from TRBV10-3 and TRBJ1-2, with 9 positions matching TRBD1. Germline CDR1 ENHRY, CDR2 SYGVKD. The CDR3 loop spans 15 amino acids. J gave up 6 bases and V 6 bases, and 11 bases lay outside the gene matches. CDR3 coding DNA: TGTGCCATCAGCTTGTTACAGGGGGCACTGGATGGCTACACCTTC. Translating it yields CAISLLQGALDGYTF.

The rearrangement joins TRBV29-1 to TRBJ2-3; 7 nucleotides match TRBD2. The CDR3 consists of 14 residues. The germline V gene encodes CDR1 SQVTM and CDR2 ANQGSEA. Trimming at V came to 4 bases and at J to 4 bases, leaving 8 bases not matched to a gene. DNA of the CDR3: TGCAGCGTTGTAGAGGGCGGGAGATCAGATACGCAGTATTTT. Protein sequence: CSVVEGGRSDTQYF.

The chain recombines TRBV10-3 with TRBJ2-5; TRBD1 matches at 9 bases. This CDR3 is built from 17 residues. Germline CDR1 is ENHRY and CDR2 is SYGVKD. V lost 0 bases, J lost 4 bases, and 9 bases stayed unmatched. CDR3: CAISESWTGAFGETQYF. The CDR3 bases are TGTGCCATCAGTGAGTCATGGACAGGGGCGTTCGGAGAGACCCAGTACTTC.

The chain is built from TRBV6-5 and TRBJ2-2, with 7 bases lining up with TRBD1. The CDR3 covers 12 residues. The germline V gene encodes CDR1 MNHEY and CDR2 SVGAGI. J was trimmed by 5 bases and V by 8 bases; bases with no gene match: 2. The DNA of the CDR3 is TGTGCCAGCGAGACAGGGACCGGGGAGCTGTTTTTT. This codes for CASETGTGELFF.

This clone was recorded only once. This chain connects TRBV7-6 to TRBJ2-7; the match to TRBD1 covers 8 bases. The V gene end was trimmed by 0 bases and the J gene end by 3 bases; junction bases not matched to a gene: 4. The CDR3 sequence is 15 residues long. Germline loops: CDR1 SGHVS, CDR2 FNYEAQ. DNA for the CDR3: TGTGCCAGCAGCTTAGCAGGAACAGGGGGCTACGAGCAGTACTTC. Protein sequence: CASSLAGTGGYEQYF.

This clone was seen a handful of times. J is TRBJ2-1 and V is TRBV2, with D perhaps TRBD2 (6 bases). Germline V gene lookup returns CDR1 SNHLY and CDR2 FYNNEI. The V gene lost 5 bases and the J gene lost 6 bases, with 17 bases spanning the gap. The CDR3 contains 15 residues. Written as DNA, the CDR3 is TGTGCCAGCAGTATAACGGGGGTAAGGGGCAATGAGCAGTTCTTC. Its translation: CASSITGVRGNEQFF.

This sequence joins TRBV6-6 and TRBJ1-2, with 9 bases fitting TRBD1. The CDR3 contains 14 residues. V was pared by 8 bases and J by 0 bases, with 4 bases of the junction left unmatched. The germline gives CDR1 MNHNY, CDR2 SVGAGI (reference sequence). This CDR3 is CASGGTGTNYGYTF. CDR3 nucleotide sequence: TGTGCCAGCGGGGGGACAGGGACTAACTATGGCTACACCTTC.

The J gene is TRBJ2-7, the V gene TRBV11-2; perhaps TRBD1 as D (5 bases). The V gene lost 6 bases and the J gene lost 7 bases, with 19 bases spanning the gap. Per germline, CDR1 SGHAT and CDR2 FQNNGV. The CDR3 length is 14 residues. CDR3 DNA sequence: TGTGCCAGCAGATCAATCCTGGGGCCGCGGGAGCAGTACTTC. Translation: CASRSILGPREQYF.

The chain recombines TRBV10-1 with TRBJ1-4; tentative D call: TRBD1 (6 bases). The V gene's germline CDR1 is WNHNN and CDR2 SYGVQD (reference sequence). V lost 0 bases and J 8 bases, leaving 19 bases between the germline ends. CDR3 length equals 17 residues. DNA for the CDR3: TGCGCCAGCAGTGAGTCGTGGCCCCGGAACAGGGACGAAAAACTGTTTTTT. Protein product: CASSESWPRNRDEKLFF.

The V and J genes are TRBV4-3 and TRBJ2-5; a possible D gene is TRBD2 (6 bases). The CDR3 covers 15 residues. Germline assignment: CDR1 LGHNA and CDR2 YSLEER. V lost 0 bases and J lost 1, with 9 bases in between. CDR3 nucleotide sequence: TGCGCCAGCAGCCAAGAATGGAGGGCCCAAGAGACCCAGTACTTC. Translating gives CASSQEWRAQETQYF.

This clone was observed a single time. The chain carries TRBV5-1 and TRBJ2-1; 7 bases line up with TRBD2. Germline-derived CDR1 and CDR2 are SGHRS and YFSETQ. J gave up 8 bases and V 2 bases, and 7 bases lay outside the gene matches. The CDR3 loop spans 14 amino acids. This CDR3 reads CASSFGGSPDEQFF. CDR3 coding DNA: TGCGCCAGCAGCTTTGGCGGGAGTCCCGATGAGCAGTTCTTC.

The gene calls are TRBV7-8 and TRBJ2-7; the D gene is possibly TRBD2 (7 bases). The CDR3 is 14 amino acids. V gave up 5 bases and J gave up 7 bases, with 18 bases separating them. From germline, CDR1 is SGHVS and CDR2 FQNEAQ. The DNA of the CDR3 is TGTGCCAGCAGCCCGCCGAACAGGGAGGGAGAGCAGTACTTC. It translates to CASSPPNREGEQYF.

The J gene is TRBJ1-2, the V gene TRBV28; 9 bases are shared with TRBD1. The CDR3 totals 17 residues. With V trimmed by 6 bases and J by 3 bases, 14 bases remained unmatched. The germline gives CDR1 MDHEN, CDR2 SYDVKM. CDR3 sequence: CASSQRYWGQGDYGYTF. The CDR3 nucleotides are TGTGCCAGCAGCCAGAGGTATTGGGGACAGGGAGACTATGGCTACACCTTC.

The chain is built from TRBV27 and TRBJ2-2; 11 bases match TRBD1. The V gene end was trimmed by 7 bases and the J gene end by 4 bases; junction bases not matched to a gene: 8. Per the germline V gene, CDR1 is MNHEY and CDR2 is SMNVEV (reference sequence). This CDR3 region has 16 residues. The CDR3 loop reads CASIPGTGGSTGELFF. The CDR3 bases are TGTGCCAGCATTCCCGGGACAGGGGGTAGCACCGGGGAGCTGTTTTTT.